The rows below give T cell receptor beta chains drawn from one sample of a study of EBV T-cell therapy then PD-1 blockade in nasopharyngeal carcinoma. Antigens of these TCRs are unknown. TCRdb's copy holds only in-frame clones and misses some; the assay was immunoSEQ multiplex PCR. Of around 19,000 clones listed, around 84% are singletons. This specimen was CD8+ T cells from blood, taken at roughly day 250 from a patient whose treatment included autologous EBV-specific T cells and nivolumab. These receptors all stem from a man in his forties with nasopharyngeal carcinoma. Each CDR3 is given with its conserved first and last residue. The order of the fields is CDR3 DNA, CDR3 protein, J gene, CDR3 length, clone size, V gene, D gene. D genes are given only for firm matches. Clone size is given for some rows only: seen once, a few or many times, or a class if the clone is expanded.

TGTGCCAGCAGCCAAACGGATAGAGATACGCAGTATTTT CASSQTDRDTQYF TRBJ2-3 13 . TRBV6-4 .
TGTGCCAGCAGTCCTACGCTGGACCTAATCTACAATGAGCAGTTCTTC CASSPTLDLIYNEQFF TRBJ2-1 16 . TRBV7-6 .
TGTGCCAGCAGCTTGGGAACAATCCCGTATGGCTACACCTTC CASSLGTIPYGYTF TRBJ1-2 14 . TRBV5-6 .
TGTGCCAGCAGCAGCCGAGGGGCTTCCTATAATTCACCCCTCCACTTT CASSSRGASYNSPLHF TRBJ1-6 16 . TRBV7-9 .
TGTGCCAGCAGCCAAGAAGGGGACCCCTACGAGCAGTACTTC CASSQEGDPYEQYF TRBJ2-7 14 . TRBV14 .
TGTGCCAGCAGCTTAGTCCTCTCTGGAAACACCATATATTTT CASSLVLSGNTIYF TRBJ1-3 14 . TRBV7-2 .
TGTGCCAGCAGTTTAGGAGGAGAGGGCAATCAGCCCCAGCATTTT CASSLGGEGNQPQHF TRBJ1-5 15 . TRBV27 .
TGTGCCAGCAGTACACATCCACAGGGGGCCAATTCACCCCTCCACTTT CASSTHPQGANSPLHF TRBJ1-6 16 . TRBV6-4 TRBD1
TGTGCCAGCAGCTTAGCGCGAGAGACAGGGGCCTCAATGAACACTGAAGCTTTCTTT CASSLARETGASMNTEAFF TRBJ1-1 19 . TRBV7-6 TRBD1
TGTGCCAGCAGTCCGGGACAGGGGAAAGAGACCCAGTACTTC CASSPGQGKETQYF TRBJ2-5 14 . TRBV27 TRBD1
TGCGCCAGCAGCGAGGAGATGGACAGGGAGGGCTACGAGCAGTACTTC CASSEEMDREGYEQYF TRBJ2-7 16 few TRBV5-1 .
TGTGCCAGCAGTTTATCGTTGACAGGGACGTATTCACCCCTCCACTTT CASSLSLTGTYSPLHF TRBJ1-6 16 . TRBV27 TRBD1
TGTGCCAGCAGCCTAAGTCCACAGGGCACTAATGAAAAACTGTTTTTT CASSLSPQGTNEKLFF TRBJ1-4 16 . TRBV9 .
TGTGCCAGCAGTTCGTGGGGGGGGCCCTCGTATAGGCAGTACTTC CASSSWGGPSYRQYF TRBJ2-7 15 medium-sized TRBV9 .
TGTGCCAGCAGCTTAGGGGGGGACGAGCAGTTCTTC CASSLGGDEQFF TRBJ2-1 12 . TRBV7-9 .
TGTGCCATCAGATCTACGGACAGTTTTCGGCCCTACGAGCAGTACTTC CAIRSTDSFRPYEQYF TRBJ2-7 16 . TRBV10-3 .
TGTGCCAGCAGTTTAACACCCCGGAGGGAGCTGTTTTTT CASSLTPRRELFF TRBJ2-2 13 . TRBV27 .
TGCGCCAGCAGCCAAATAGGGGTGGGACCCCAGCATTTT CASSQIGVGPQHF TRBJ1-5 13 few TRBV4-3 .
TGTGCCATCCATCCGGCAGCGTCAGGCGGGGAGCTGTTTTTT CAIHPAASGGELFF TRBJ2-2 14 . TRBV10-3 .
TGTGCCAGCAGTGTACCCGGGCCTAATCAGCCCCAGCATTTT CASSVPGPNQPQHF TRBJ1-5 14 . TRBV27 .
TGTGCCAGCAGTGAACAAGGATATAAGGGTCAGCCCCAGCATTTT CASSEQGYKGQPQHF TRBJ1-5 15 . TRBV6-1 .
TGCGCCAGCAGCTTGAGCAGGGGGGGTGTGTATGGCTACACCTTC CASSLSRGGVYGYTF TRBJ1-2 15 once TRBV5-1 TRBD1
TGTGCCAGCAGCAAAAGTGACGGGGGAGCAGACGAGCAGTACTTC CASSKSDGGADEQYF TRBJ2-7 15 few TRBV4-2 .
TGTGCCAGCAACCGGGACAGCTCCTACGAGCAGTACTTC CASNRDSSYEQYF TRBJ2-7 13 . TRBV19 TRBD1
TGTGCCAGCACCCGCAGGGGGCGAGAGACCCAGTACTTC CASTRRGRETQYF TRBJ2-5 13 . TRBV6-1 TRBD1
TGTGCCAGCAGCGTACTGAGTAGCGGGGGGCCCTTGAAGTTCTTC CASSVLSSGGPLKFF TRBJ2-1 15 . TRBV9 TRBD2
TGTGCCAGCAGCTTGGGGACGGAAGCTTTCTTT CASSLGTEAFF TRBJ1-1 11 . TRBV5-6 .
TGTGCCAGCAGCGGGACAGGCCTCAATCAGCCCCAGCATTTT CASSGTGLNQPQHF TRBJ1-5 14 . TRBV13 TRBD1
TGTGCCAGCAGCCCGGGACAGGGGGACTACAATGAGCAGTTCTTC CASSPGQGDYNEQFF TRBJ2-1 15 . TRBV6-5 TRBD1
TGTGCCAGCAGCGTATCCGGAGTTCAAGAGACCCAGTACTTC CASSVSGVQETQYF TRBJ2-5 14 . TRBV9 .
TGTGCCAGCAGCCCGGGACAGGGAGCTGGAAACACCATATATTTT CASSPGQGAGNTIYF TRBJ1-3 15 . TRBV13 TRBD1
TGTGCCAGCAGTCCTTCCTGGGTAAACTTTAACTATGGCTACACCTTC CASSPSWVNFNYGYTF TRBJ1-2 16 . TRBV27 .
TGTGCCAGCAGCGAAATGAAACTAGTATACGAGCAGTACTTC CASSEMKLVYEQYF TRBJ2-7 14 . TRBV2 .
TGCAGTGCTGGGTGGGGGGCGGAGCAGTTCTTC CSAGWGAEQFF TRBJ2-1 11 few TRBV20-1 .
TGTGCCAGTAGTAAACTAGGACAGGGGGTCCACGAGCAGTACTTC CASSKLGQGVHEQYF TRBJ2-7 15 . TRBV19 TRBD1
TGTGCCAGCAGTTTGGCCCCATATAGCAATCAGCCCCAGCATTTT CASSLAPYSNQPQHF TRBJ1-5 15 . TRBV27 .
TGTGCCACCAGCAGGGGACGAGGGGGGGCCGGGGAGCTGTTTTTT CATSRGRGGAGELFF TRBJ2-2 15 . TRBV15 .
TGTGCCAGCAGCTTGATCGTAGCGGGGCTCGAGCAGTACTTC CASSLIVAGLEQYF TRBJ2-7 14 few TRBV5-5 TRBD2
TGTGCCAGCAGGCCGCAGGGTTGGGACGGATTTTACAATGAGCAGTTCTTC CASRPQGWDGFYNEQFF TRBJ2-1 17 . TRBV27 .
TGTGCCAGCACACACCCGGACAGACCCTACGAGCAGTACTTC CASTHPDRPYEQYF TRBJ2-7 14 . TRBV9 .
TGTGCCACCAGGGGAGGTCTAGCGGGGGGAAGCTCCTACGAGCAGTACTTC CATRGGLAGGSSYEQYF TRBJ2-7 17 . TRBV13 TRBD2
TGTGCCAGCAGCCGGGAGGACAGCCAAGAGACCCAGTACTTC CASSREDSQETQYF TRBJ2-5 14 . TRBV9 .
TGTGCCAGCAGCCCCCGTGGTGGCTGGGATACGCAGTATTTT CASSPRGGWDTQYF TRBJ2-3 14 . TRBV3-1/TRBV3-2 .
TGTGCCAGTAGCGGGACAGGGGTCGAGCAGTACTTC CASSGTGVEQYF TRBJ2-7 12 . TRBV19 TRBD1
TGCGCCAGCAGCCAAGGGCGAAGCTCCTACGAGCAGTACTTC CASSQGRSSYEQYF TRBJ2-7 14 . TRBV4-1 .
TGCGCCAGCAGCTTGGATTCTCTTTTACCAGCTTTCTTT CASSLDSLLPAFF TRBJ1-1 13 . TRBV5-1 .
TGTGCCAGCCGCCCCGGGGGGCGCACTGAAGCTTTCTTT CASRPGGRTEAFF TRBJ1-1 13 . TRBV27 .
TGTGCCAGCAGCCCCGGGACAGTTTTAGGAAACACCATATATTTT CASSPGTVLGNTIYF TRBJ1-3 15 . TRBV5-4 TRBD1
TGCGCCAGCAGCCCTCTGGAGGGGTACTCTGGAAACACCATATATTTT CASSPLEGYSGNTIYF TRBJ1-3 16 . TRBV5-1 .
TGTGCCAGCAGTTTAGTCGAGGAGCTGTTTTTT CASSLVEELFF TRBJ2-2 11 once TRBV12-3/TRBV12-4 .
TGTGCCAGCAGCGTAGGAGGGGGGGGGTCCTACAATGAGCAGTTCTTC CASSVGGGGSYNEQFF TRBJ2-1 16 . TRBV9 .
TGTGCCACCAGCCTCGGGGGGGGGAACACCGGGGAGCTGTTTTTT CATSLGGGNTGELFF TRBJ2-2 15 . TRBV15 TRBD2
TGTGCCAGCAGCTTAATGGGGGCGATCACTGAAGCTTTCTTT CASSLMGAITEAFF TRBJ1-1 14 . TRBV13 .
TGTGCCACCAGCCCGCACAGGGGGCTTGGGGAGACCCAGTACTTC CATSPHRGLGETQYF TRBJ2-5 15 . TRBV15 TRBD1